This T cell receptor beta chain was found in a study of blood T cell repertoires in COVID-19. Study summary: The origin of the acute and convalescent COVID-19 samples was the United States, Italy and Spain. The analysed material was cDNA or gDNA that came from T cells, B-cell-depleted T cells, or PBMCs.

As originally analysed: Amplified reference gene primers provided the basis for estimating nucleated cell counts. Sequencing was performed with immunoSEQ multiplex PCR; in TCRdb, only in-frame clones are kept and a portion is missing. D and trimming come from the DNA, and the V and J calls and clone size come from that table. The repertoire holds roughly 250,000 clones, with approximately 91% as singletons. The CDR3 has 13 residues. Trimming took off 1 base at V and 7 bases at J, with 8 bases between the two ends. Sequencing was done on a sample of peripheral blood. J is TRBJ2-1 and V is TRBV12-3 or TRBV12-4, with D unclear. This TCR was sampled from a woman in her 40s who had recovered from COVID-19. The CDR3 protein is CASSLDGLNEQFF. Written as DNA, the CDR3 is TGTGCCAGCAGTTTAGATGGTCTAAATGAGCAGTTCTTC.